This T cell receptor (beta chain) is drawn from a study of blood T cells in healthy people across ages. Study-wide results and limits: A roughly linear age-dependent decrease characterized TCR beta diversity per million T cells. Naive T cell percentage showed a strong correlation with TCR beta diversity.

The CDR3 is 16 amino acids. Germline-derived CDR1 and CDR2 are SGHRS and YFSETQ. Each donor had around 11 milliliters of peripheral blood drawn. On this clonotype itself: Its specificity is unknown. An end of the junction differs from the germline gene, which may be a read error.

The authors ran a second PCR of about 7 to 11 cycles using a sample-barcoded 5' primer and a J-beta primer mix. TCRdb reprocessed the 5' RACE reads via MiXCR and lists one record per CDR3 protein. The sample lists hundreds of thousands of distinct CDR3 sequences; roughly 30% were seen once. The receptor comes from an elderly woman in good health. The sequenced sample was blood. This chain joins TRBV5-1 and TRBJ2-3; TRBD2 aligns across 13 bases. The CDR3: CVSNPWTSGGENTQYF. The CDR3 DNA reads as TGCGTCAGCAACCCCTGGACTAGCGGGGGTGAAAATACGCAGTATTTT.